The source of this TCR beta chain is a study of cytomegalovirus exposure and HLA in healthy donors. Notes on the study in general: The CMV antigen specificity of three CMV-associated chains was confirmed through in vitro analysis. In all likelihood, a cluster of highly shared sequence variants was a sequencing artifact. Most subjects' HLA-A and HLA-B alleles were reportedly predicted from TCR beta sequences.

The PCR used 60 Vbeta and 13 Jbeta primers. Profiling relied on immunoSEQ multiplex PCR, and the TCRdb table lists in-frame clones only, not all of them. This table has approximately 180,000 clones, 77% appearing once. Germline lookup yields CDR1 MDHEN and CDR2 SYDVKM. The CDR3 contains 15 residues. After removal of 2 bases from V and 4 bases from J, the junction contained 1 base not matched to a gene. About this clone: The target antigen is unknown.

The TCR comes from a woman between 25 and 40 years old in good health and CMV-seropositive. The rearrangement joins TRBV28 to TRBJ2-2; 10 nucleotides align to TRBD2. The sequenced sample was PBMCs. DNA for the CDR3: TGTGCCAGCAGTTTAGGGACTAGCGCCACCGGGGAGCTGTTTTTT. It yields the protein CASSLGTSATGELFF.